These T cell receptor beta chains were read from a single sample in a study of blood T cell repertoires in COVID-19. The repertoire was sequenced with immunoSEQ multiplex PCR; TCRdb's copy has only in-frame clones and lacks some. The table records about 240,000 clones, around nine tenths of them present only once. Sequencing was done on a sample of peripheral blood. These receptors all stem from a woman in her sixties or seventies with active or convalescent COVID-19. CDR3s include the opening cysteine and the closing phenylalanine or tryptophan. D genes are given only for firm matches. Size values are once, few and many counts, or a class for expanded clones, and some rows have none.

-,TRBV7-2,-,TRBJ1-2,CASSLVGEDYGYTF,TGTGCCAGCAGCTTAGTCGGGGAAGACTATGGCTACACCTTC
-,TRBV7-3,TRBD2,TRBJ2-5,CASSRAGPPFGETQYF,TGTGCCAGCAGCAGAGCGGGGCCTCCATTTGGAGAGACCCAGTACTTC
-,TRBV4-3,-,TRBJ2-7,CASSHDGDYEQYF,TGCGCCAGCAGCCACGACGGGGACTACGAGCAGTACTTC
-,TRBV19,-,TRBJ1-1,CASSILGAGNTEAFF,TGTGCCAGTAGTATTTTAGGGGCTGGGAACACTGAAGCTTTCTTT
-,TRBV7-9,-,TRBJ2-7,CASSLKGKPGAGYEQYF,TGTGCCAGCAGCTTAAAAGGGAAACCAGGTGCGGGCTACGAGCAGTACTTC
-,TRBV9,TRBD1,TRBJ2-3,CASSLGTGTGISNTDTQYF,TGTGCCAGCAGCTTGGGGACCGGGACAGGGATTAGTAACACAGATACGCAGTATTTT
-,TRBV24-1,TRBD1,TRBJ2-3,CATSAGQGVADTQYF,TGTGCCACCAGTGCAGGACAGGGGGTGGCAGATACGCAGTATTTT
-,TRBV24-1,-,TRBJ1-5,CATRRQNYSNQPQHF,TGTGCCACCAGGAGACAGAACTATAGCAATCAGCCCCAGCATTTT
-,TRBV6-5,-,TRBJ1-1,CASRQPSPGPQQAFF,TGTGCCAGCAGACAACCCTCCCCAGGGCCTCAGCAAGCTTTCTTT
-,TRBV9,-,TRBJ2-3,CASSPYDSSTDTQYF,TGTGCCAGCAGCCCGTACGACTCTAGCACAGATACGCAGTATTTT
-,TRBV7-8,-,TRBJ2-5,CASSLAVRGLQETQYF,TGTGCCAGCAGCTTAGCGGTCCGGGGATTACAAGAGACCCAGTACTTC
-,TRBV6-2/TRBV6-3,TRBD1,TRBJ1-2,CASSTGTAGYTF,TGTGCCAGCAGTACCGGGACAGCTGGCTACACCTTC
-,TRBV19,-,TRBJ1-5,CASGPQGAGINQPQHF,TGTGCCAGTGGTCCCCAAGGGGCAGGGATCAATCAGCCCCAGCATTTT
once,TRBV6-5,TRBD1,TRBJ1-5,CASNPDRANQPQHF,TGTGCCAGCAACCCGGACAGGGCCAATCAACCCCAGCATTTT
few,TRBV10-3,TRBD2,TRBJ2-1,CAIIFSGVYNEQFF,TGTGCCATCATCTTCAGCGGGGTATACAATGAGCAGTTCTTC
-,TRBV27,TRBD1,TRBJ1-5,CASRAGTEVNQPQHF,TGTGCCAGCAGAGCCGGGACAGAGGTTAATCAGCCCCAGCATTTT
-,TRBV5-1,-,TRBJ1-1,CASSFAGDNTEAFF,TGCGCCAGCAGCTTCGCCGGGGATAACACTGAAGCTTTCTTT
-,TRBV18,-,TRBJ1-5,CASSSGTTLNQPQHF,TGTGCCAGCTCATCCGGGACAACCTTAAATCAGCCCCAGCATTTT
-,TRBV2,-,TRBJ1-1,CASSAQRYTEAFF,TGTGCCAGCAGTGCACAGAGATACACTGAAGCTTTCTTT
-,TRBV28,-,TRBJ1-4,CASSLLSEKLFF,TGTGCCAGCAGTTTGTTATCTGAAAAACTGTTTTTT
-,TRBV18,TRBD1,TRBJ1-1,CASGTGNTEAFF,TGTGCCAGTGGGACAGGGAACACTGAAGCTTTCTTT
-,TRBV5-1,-,TRBJ2-7,CASSLGTGLNEQYF,TGCGCCAGCAGCTTGGGAACAGGGCTCAACGAGCAGTACTTC
-,TRBV4-2,-,TRBJ2-3,CASSQERGGGTDTQYF,TGTGCCAGCAGCCAAGAAAGGGGCGGGGGCACAGATACGCAGTATTTT
-,TRBV4-3,TRBD2,TRBJ2-7,CASSQESGGLYEQYF,TGCGCCAGCAGCCAAGAGAGCGGGGGCTTATACGAGCAGTACTTC
-,TRBV10-3,TRBD1,TRBJ1-1,CAISEGDRGGAEAFF,TGTGCCATCAGTGAGGGGGACAGGGGAGGCGCTGAAGCTTTCTTT
-,TRBV12-3/TRBV12-4,-,TRBJ2-5,CASSPPVQETQYF,TGTGCCAGCAGTCCCCCTGTCCAAGAGACCCAGTACTTC
few,TRBV7-2,TRBD1,TRBJ1-6,CASSRDSLNSPLHF,TGTGCCAGCAGCCGGGACAGCCTAAATTCACCCCTCCACTTT
-,TRBV2,TRBD1,TRBJ1-1,CASKVQFQGVGTEAFF,TGTGCCAGCAAGGTTCAGTTTCAGGGGGTTGGAACTGAAGCTTTCTTT
once,TRBV13,-,TRBJ2-5,CASSSGSTETQYF,TGTGCCAGCAGCTCCGGGAGTACGGAGACCCAGTACTTC
-,TRBV7-8,TRBD1,TRBJ2-3,CASSWTGGTDTQYF,TGTGCCAGCTCCTGGACAGGGGGCACAGATACGCAGTATTTT
-,TRBV5-1,-,TRBJ2-1,CASSLSGLYNEQFF,TGCGCCAGCAGCTTGTCCGGACTGTACAATGAGCAGTTCTTC
-,TRBV5-1,-,TRBJ1-1,CASSSIRGNTEAFF,TGCGCCAGCAGCTCCATCAGGGGGAACACTGAAGCTTTCTTT
-,TRBV6-6,-,TRBJ2-7,CASSPAGAGDEQYF,TGTGCCAGCAGTCCAGCAGGGGCAGGGGACGAGCAGTACTTC
-,TRBV6-2/TRBV6-3,TRBD1,TRBJ1-2,CASSRQGISYGYTF,TGTGCCAGCAGCCGACAGGGTATCTCCTATGGCTACACCTTC
-,TRBV6-2/TRBV6-3,TRBD1,TRBJ1-1,CASSRDFGTGGMNTEAFF,TGTGCCAGCAGCAGAGATTTTGGGACAGGGGGGATGAACACTGAAGCTTTCTTT
few,TRBV12-2,-,TRBJ1-2,CASRLGVYYGYTF,TGTGCAAGTCGCTTAGGAGTGTACTATGGCTACACCTTC
-,TRBV18,-,TRBJ1-5,CASSPKEGNQPQHF,TGTGCCAGCTCACCAAAGGAGGGGAACCAGCCCCAGCATTTT
-,TRBV7-2,-,TRBJ1-5,CASSSLGGNQPQHF,TGTGCCAGCAGCTCCCTAGGGGGAAATCAGCCCCAGCATTTT
-,TRBV7-8,TRBD2,TRBJ2-7,CASSPGAGGPYEQYF,TGTGCCAGCAGCCCGGGAGCGGGGGGACCCTACGAGCAGTACTTC
-,TRBV7-3,-,TRBJ1-4,CASSLMGRVDEKLFF,TGTGCCAGCAGCTTAATGGGGAGGGTTGATGAAAAACTGTTTTTT
-,TRBV19,TRBD1,TRBJ1-3,CASGIGGRISSGNTIYF,TGTGCCAGTGGTATAGGGGGCAGAATTTCCTCTGGAAACACCATATATTTT
once,TRBV27,TRBD1,TRBJ1-5,CASSSGGTGDQHF,TGTGCCAGCAGTTCTGGCGGTACAGGGGACCAGCATTTT
-,TRBV19,-,TRBJ2-7,CASSNSVQGEQYF,TGTGCCAGTAGTAATTCGGTACAGGGAGAGCAGTACTTC
-,TRBV6-4,TRBD1,TRBJ1-6,CASSDATGSPLHF,TGTGCCAGCAGTGACGCGACAGGGTCACCCCTCCACTTT
-,TRBV4-1,-,TRBJ1-5,CASSPPGGDQPQHF,TGCGCCAGCAGCCCCCCCGGGGGTGATCAGCCCCAGCATTTT
-,TRBV2,-,TRBJ1-1,CAIPRGGPEAFF,TGTGCCATCCCTAGGGGGGGACCTGAAGCTTTCTTT
-,TRBV6-6,TRBD1,TRBJ1-2,CASSSLRDRGYYGYTF,TGTGCCAGCAGCTCCCTGAGGGACAGGGGCTACTATGGCTACACCTTC
-,TRBV27,-,TRBJ2-7,CATKLAAGINTYEQYF,TGTGCCACCAAGTTAGCGGCCGGGATTAATACCTACGAGCAGTACTTC
few,TRBV7-9,-,TRBJ1-2,CASSLKDYGYTF,TGTGCCAGCAGCCTAAAAGACTATGGCTACACCTTC
few,TRBV27,-,TRBJ1-2,CASSLARANYGYTF,TGTGCCAGCAGTTTGGCCAGGGCTAACTATGGCTACACCTTC
-,TRBV5-1,TRBD1,TRBJ2-5,CASSFETGAVTQYF,TGCGCCAGCAGCTTCGAGACAGGGGCCGTGACCCAGTACTTC
-,TRBV6-6,TRBD1,TRBJ2-7,CASRLGGQGTYEQYF,TGTGCCAGCCGTCTCGGGGGACAGGGGACCTACGAGCAGTACTTC
-,TRBV5-1,-,TRBJ2-2,CASSLAVQVILGELFF,TGCGCCAGCAGCTTGGCCGTCCAGGTGATACTCGGGGAGCTGTTTTTT
once,TRBV6-5,-,TRBJ2-7,CASTPDSSYEQYF,TGTGCCAGCACTCCGGACAGCTCCTACGAGCAGTACTTC
-,TRBV5-6,TRBD1,TRBJ2-2,CASSLLNRGTGELFF,TGTGCCAGCAGCTTGCTGAACAGGGGCACCGGGGAGCTGTTTTTT
-,TRBV6-6,-,TRBJ1-6,CASSFVADSPLHF,TGTGCCAGCAGTTTCGTGGCTGATTCACCCCTCCACTTT
-,TRBV12-3/TRBV12-4,-,TRBJ1-4,CASSSGWEKLFF,TGTGCCAGCAGTTCAGGGTGGGAAAAACTGTTTTTT